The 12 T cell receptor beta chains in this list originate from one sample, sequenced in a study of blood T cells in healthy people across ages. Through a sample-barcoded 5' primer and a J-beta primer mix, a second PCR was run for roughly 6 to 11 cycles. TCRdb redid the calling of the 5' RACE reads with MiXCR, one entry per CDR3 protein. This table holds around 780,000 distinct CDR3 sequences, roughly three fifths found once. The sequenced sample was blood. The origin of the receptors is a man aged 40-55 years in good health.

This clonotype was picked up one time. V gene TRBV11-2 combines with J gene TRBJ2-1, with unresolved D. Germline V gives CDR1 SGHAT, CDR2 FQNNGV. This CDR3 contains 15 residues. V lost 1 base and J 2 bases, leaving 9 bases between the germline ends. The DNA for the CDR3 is TGTGCCAGCAGCTTAGGTGGGGTGGCCTACAATGAGCAGTTCTTC. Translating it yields CASSLGGVAYNEQFF.

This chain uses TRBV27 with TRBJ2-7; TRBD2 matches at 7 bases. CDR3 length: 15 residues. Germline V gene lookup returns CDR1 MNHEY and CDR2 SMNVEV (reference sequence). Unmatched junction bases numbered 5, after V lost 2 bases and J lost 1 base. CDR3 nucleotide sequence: TGTGCCAGCAGTTTACTAGACGGGGGGTCCTACGAGCAGTACTTC. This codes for CASSLLDGGSYEQYF.

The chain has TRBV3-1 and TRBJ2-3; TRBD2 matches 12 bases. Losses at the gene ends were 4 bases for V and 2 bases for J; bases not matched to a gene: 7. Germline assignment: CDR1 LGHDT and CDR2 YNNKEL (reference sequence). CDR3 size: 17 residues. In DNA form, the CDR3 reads TGTGCCAGCAGCCCTCGACTAGCGGGGGTATCCACAGATACGCAGTATTTT. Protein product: CASSPRLAGVSTDTQYF.

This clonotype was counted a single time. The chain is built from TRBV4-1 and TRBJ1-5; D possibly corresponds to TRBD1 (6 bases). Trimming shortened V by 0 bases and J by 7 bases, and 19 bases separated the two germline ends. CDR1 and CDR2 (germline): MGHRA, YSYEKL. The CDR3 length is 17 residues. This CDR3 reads CASSQDGLAGVGQPQHF. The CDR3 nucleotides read TGCGCCAGCAGCCAAGACGGTTTGGCAGGGGTTGGACAGCCCCAGCATTTT.

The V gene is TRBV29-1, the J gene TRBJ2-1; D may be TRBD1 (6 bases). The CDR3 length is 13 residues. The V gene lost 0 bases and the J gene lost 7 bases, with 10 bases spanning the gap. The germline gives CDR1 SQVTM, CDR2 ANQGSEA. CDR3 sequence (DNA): TGCAGCGTTGAAGAATTGGGGGCAAATGAGCAGTTCTTC. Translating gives CSVEELGANEQFF.

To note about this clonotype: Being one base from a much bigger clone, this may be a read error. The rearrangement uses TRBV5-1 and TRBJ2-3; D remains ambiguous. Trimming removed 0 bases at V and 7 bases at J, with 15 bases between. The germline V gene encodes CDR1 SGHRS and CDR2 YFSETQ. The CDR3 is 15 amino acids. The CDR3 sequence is CASSLDGLLSNTQYF. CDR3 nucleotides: TGCGCCAGCAGCTTGGATGGTCTGCTATCCAATACGCAGTATTTT.

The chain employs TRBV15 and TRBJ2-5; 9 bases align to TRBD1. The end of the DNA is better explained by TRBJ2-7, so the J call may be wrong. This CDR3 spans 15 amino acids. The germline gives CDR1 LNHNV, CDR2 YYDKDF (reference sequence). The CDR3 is CATSSGQGWSDEQYF. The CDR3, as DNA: TGTGCCACCAGCAGTGGACAGGGGTGGTCTGACGAGCAGTACTTC.

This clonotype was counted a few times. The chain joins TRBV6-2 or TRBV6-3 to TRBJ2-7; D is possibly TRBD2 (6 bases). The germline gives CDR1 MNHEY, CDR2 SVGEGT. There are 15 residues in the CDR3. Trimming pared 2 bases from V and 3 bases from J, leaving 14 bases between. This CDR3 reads CASSYGPDYHYEQYF. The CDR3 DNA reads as TGTGCCAGCAGTTACGGGCCGGACTATCACTACGAGCAGTACTTC.

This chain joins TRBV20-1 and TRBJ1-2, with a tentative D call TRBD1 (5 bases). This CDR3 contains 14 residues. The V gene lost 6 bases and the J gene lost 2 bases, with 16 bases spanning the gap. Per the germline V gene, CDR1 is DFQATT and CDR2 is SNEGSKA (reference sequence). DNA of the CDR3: TGCAGTGCCGAGCGGGGCGGGCAAAACTATGGCTACACCTTC. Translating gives CSAERGGQNYGYTF.

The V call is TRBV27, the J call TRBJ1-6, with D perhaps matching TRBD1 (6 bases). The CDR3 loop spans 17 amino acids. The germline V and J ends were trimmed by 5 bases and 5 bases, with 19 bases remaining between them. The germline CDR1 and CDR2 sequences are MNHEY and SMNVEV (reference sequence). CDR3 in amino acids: CASSLGAGGTHNSPLHF. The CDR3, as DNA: TGTGCCAGCAGTCTGGGCGCCGGGGGGACACATAATTCACCCCTCCACTTT.

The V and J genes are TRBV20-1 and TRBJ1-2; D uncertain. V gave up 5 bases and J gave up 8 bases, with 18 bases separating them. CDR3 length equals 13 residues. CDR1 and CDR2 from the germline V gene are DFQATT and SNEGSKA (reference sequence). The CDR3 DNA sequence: TGCAGTGCTCCTCCGCGGGGTTTCAAGGGCTACACCTTC. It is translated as CSAPPRGFKGYTF.

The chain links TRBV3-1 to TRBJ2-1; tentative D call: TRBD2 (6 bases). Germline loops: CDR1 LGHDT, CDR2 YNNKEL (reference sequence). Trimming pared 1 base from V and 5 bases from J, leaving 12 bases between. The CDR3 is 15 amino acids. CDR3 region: CASSQGDGSDNEQFF. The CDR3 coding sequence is TGTGCCAGCAGCCAAGGCGACGGGAGTGACAATGAGCAGTTCTTC.